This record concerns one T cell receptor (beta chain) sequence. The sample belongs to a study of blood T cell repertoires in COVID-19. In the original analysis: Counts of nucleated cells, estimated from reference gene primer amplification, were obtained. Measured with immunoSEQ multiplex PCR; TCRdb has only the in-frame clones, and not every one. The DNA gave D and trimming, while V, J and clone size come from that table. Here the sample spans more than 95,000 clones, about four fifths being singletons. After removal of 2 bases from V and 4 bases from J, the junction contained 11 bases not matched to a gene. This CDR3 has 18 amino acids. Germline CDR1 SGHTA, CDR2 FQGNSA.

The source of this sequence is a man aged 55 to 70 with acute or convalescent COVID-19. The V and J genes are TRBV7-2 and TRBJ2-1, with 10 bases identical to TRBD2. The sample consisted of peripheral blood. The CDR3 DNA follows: TGTGCCAGCAGCTTACTCCTCGGACTAGCGGACCCTTACAATGAGCAGTTCTTC. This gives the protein CASSLLLGLADPYNEQFF.